This is a list of T cell receptor beta chains from one sample in a study of cytomegalovirus exposure and HLA in healthy donors. Here immunoSEQ multiplex PCR was the method, and the copy in TCRdb shows in-frame clones only, minus some. The repertoire consists of 100,000 or so clones, with approximately 79% occurring once and the leading ten covering approximately 7.2%. The material sequenced was PBMCs. Source of these receptors: a man aged 30 to 39 in good health and CMV-seropositive. The CDR3 runs from the conserved cysteine through the conserved F or W. Fields, in order: V gene, D gene, clone size, CDR3 length, J gene, CDR3 protein, CDR3 DNA. D genes are given only for firm matches. Clone size is not always given. Where it is, it says once, few, many or a class for expanded clones.

v_gene: TRBV4-2
d_gene: TRBD2
abundance: .
len: 17
j_gene: TRBJ2-3
CDR3aa: CASSLGSSGGAENTQYF
CDR3nt: TGTGCCAGCAGCCTGGGATCTAGCGGGGGGGCGGAAAATACGCAGTATTTT

v_gene: TRBV30
d_gene: .
abundance: few
len: 15
j_gene: TRBJ2-3
CDR3aa: CAWDAQGLGTDTQYF
CDR3nt: TGTGCCTGGGATGCGCAGGGGCTGGGGACAGATACGCAGTATTTT

v_gene: TRBV5-1
d_gene: .
abundance: once
len: 15
j_gene: TRBJ1-5
CDR3aa: CASSLDGHSNQPQHF
CDR3nt: TGCGCCAGCAGCTTGGATGGCCATAGCAATCAGCCCCAGCATTTT

v_gene: TRBV15
d_gene: TRBD2
abundance: once
len: 16
j_gene: TRBJ2-3
CDR3aa: CATSIRRGGLTDTQYF
CDR3nt: TGTGCCACCAGCATCCGACGGGGGGGGTTAACAGATACGCAGTATTTT

v_gene: TRBV6-1
d_gene: .
abundance: .
len: 14
j_gene: TRBJ1-1
CDR3aa: CASRTTGYNTEAFF
CDR3nt: TGTGCCAGCAGAACTACAGGATACAACACTGAAGCTTTCTTT

v_gene: TRBV4-1
d_gene: .
abundance: .
len: 15
j_gene: TRBJ2-5
CDR3aa: CASSQDRQREETQYF
CDR3nt: TGCGCCAGCAGCCAAGATAGGCAGCGGGAAGAGACCCAGTACTTC

v_gene: TRBV7-9
d_gene: .
abundance: few
len: 14
j_gene: TRBJ2-5
CDR3aa: CASSPRVSQETQYF
CDR3nt: TGTGCCAGCAGCCCACGGGTATCTCAAGAGACCCAGTACTTC

v_gene: TRBV2
d_gene: TRBD2
abundance: .
len: 16
j_gene: TRBJ2-3
CDR3aa: CASSETSGGSTDTQYF
CDR3nt: TGTGCCAGCAGTGAGACTAGCGGGGGTAGCACAGATACGCAGTATTTT

v_gene: TRBV30
d_gene: TRBD2
abundance: .
len: 16
j_gene: TRBJ2-3
CDR3aa: CAWKISGGSWIGTQYF
CDR3nt: TGTGCCTGGAAAATAAGCGGGGGAAGTTGGATTGGTACGCAGTATTTT

v_gene: TRBV6-5
d_gene: TRBD1
abundance: .
len: 13
j_gene: TRBJ1-2
CDR3aa: CASSGGTAYGYTF
CDR3nt: TGTGCCAGCAGTGGCGGGACAGCCTATGGCTACACCTTC

v_gene: TRBV7-8
d_gene: .
abundance: .
len: 14
j_gene: TRBJ2-3
CDR3aa: CASSLAGLTDTQYF
CDR3nt: TGTGCCAGCAGCTTAGCGGGGCTAACAGATACGCAGTATTTT

v_gene: TRBV6-1
d_gene: TRBD1
abundance: .
len: 12
j_gene: TRBJ1-6
CDR3aa: CASGTGGSPLHF
CDR3nt: TGTGCCAGCGGGACAGGGGGTTCACCCCTCCACTTT

v_gene: TRBV7-9
d_gene: TRBD2
abundance: .
len: 17
j_gene: TRBJ2-3
CDR3aa: CASSFLTERGTTDTQYF
CDR3nt: TGTGCCAGCAGCTTCCTGACTGAGCGGGGGACGACAGATACGCAGTATTTT

v_gene: TRBV28
d_gene: TRBD2
abundance: .
len: 16
j_gene: TRBJ2-5
CDR3aa: CASSLFTGGRQETQYF
CDR3nt: TGTGCCAGCAGTTTGTTTACGGGGGGGCGACAAGAGACCCAGTACTTC

v_gene: TRBV7-3
d_gene: .
abundance: .
len: 15
j_gene: TRBJ2-3
CDR3aa: CASSSSLGEADTQYF
CDR3nt: TGTGCCAGCAGCTCAAGCCTCGGGGAAGCAGATACGCAGTATTTT

v_gene: TRBV27
d_gene: TRBD1
abundance: .
len: 17
j_gene: TRBJ1-5
CDR3aa: CASSYTGTGVVGQPQHF
CDR3nt: TGTGCCAGCAGTTATACCGGGACAGGGGTTGTCGGTCAGCCCCAGCATTTT

v_gene: TRBV28
d_gene: TRBD1
abundance: once
len: 16
j_gene: TRBJ2-7
CDR3aa: CASSLSPGTGEGEQYF
CDR3nt: TGTGCCAGCAGTTTATCCCCCGGGACAGGGGAAGGCGAGCAGTACTTC

v_gene: TRBV21-1
d_gene: .
abundance: .
len: 14
j_gene: TRBJ1-5
CDR3aa: CASSKEGGFKPQHF
CDR3nt: TGTGCCAGCAGCAAAGAAGGAGGGTTTAAGCCCCAGCATTTT

v_gene: TRBV11-2
d_gene: .
abundance: .
len: 14
j_gene: TRBJ1-1
CDR3aa: CASSLGGGPFEAFF
CDR3nt: TGTGCCAGCAGCTTAGGGGGGGGACCTTTTGAAGCTTTCTTT

v_gene: TRBV7-3
d_gene: TRBD2
abundance: .
len: 17
j_gene: TRBJ2-1
CDR3aa: CASSLGSGGGSYNEQFF
CDR3nt: TGTGCCAGCAGCTTAGGGTCGGGCGGGGGATCCTACAATGAGCAGTTCTTC

v_gene: TRBV11-3
d_gene: TRBD1
abundance: .
len: 14
j_gene: TRBJ2-7
CDR3aa: CASSPGGKGNEQYF
CDR3nt: TGTGCCAGCAGCCCAGGGGGTAAAGGTAACGAGCAGTACTTC

v_gene: TRBV18
d_gene: TRBD1
abundance: .
len: 14
j_gene: TRBJ2-1
CDR3aa: CASSPDRAYNEQFF
CDR3nt: TGTGCCAGCTCACCGGACAGGGCATACAATGAGCAGTTCTTC

v_gene: TRBV6-1
d_gene: TRBD1
abundance: .
len: 15
j_gene: TRBJ1-5
CDR3aa: CASSPSDRAGQPQHF
CDR3nt: TGTGCCAGCAGTCCGAGTGACAGGGCTGGACAGCCCCAGCATTTT